This T cell receptor beta chain was observed in a study of shared clonotypes between healthy human individuals. The V end was cut by 3 bases, the J end by 6 bases, with 12 bases between. Per germline, CDR1 WSHSY and CDR2 SAAADI. There are 13 residues in the CDR3. In the original processing: ImmunoSEQ output held junction-only sequences without quality scores, so filtering differed. Clones were read by immunoSEQ multiplex PCR, and TCRdb kept only the in-frame ones, dropping some. V, J and clone size derive from that table, while D and trimming were established from the DNA sequence. The sample lists fewer than 600,000 clones; roughly 83% were seen once. A single count supports this clone.

Sequenced sample: PBMCs. The chain has TRBV10-2 and TRBJ2-7, with TRBD1 as a possible D gene (5 bases). The origin of this receptor is a woman aged 40 to 50 in good health. Some clones in this sample may be carry-over from other donors' samples. The CDR3 DNA reads as TGCGCCAGCAGTGATCCCTGGCAGGGCGAGCAGTACTTC. Protein product: CASSDPWQGEQYF.